The T cell receptor (beta chain) described here comes from a study of blood T cell repertoires in COVID-19. Data came from immunoSEQ multiplex PCR; TCRdb stores just in-frame clones and leaves some out. In the table there are some 70,000 clones, just over 85% of which are singletons. V was shortened by 3 bases and J by 2 bases, with 11 bases between the two germline ends. CDR3 length equals 14 residues. In germline, CDR1 is MDHEN, CDR2 SYDVKM. This clone was seen a single time. Sequenced material: peripheral blood. This clonotype was obtained from a woman aged 55-69 years with acute or convalescent COVID-19. The J gene is TRBJ2-7, the V gene TRBV28; D might be TRBD1 (6 bases). This CDR3 reads CASSFNRVAYEQYF. The CDR3, as DNA: TGTGCCAGCAGTTTTAACAGGGTAGCCTACGAGCAGTACTTC.